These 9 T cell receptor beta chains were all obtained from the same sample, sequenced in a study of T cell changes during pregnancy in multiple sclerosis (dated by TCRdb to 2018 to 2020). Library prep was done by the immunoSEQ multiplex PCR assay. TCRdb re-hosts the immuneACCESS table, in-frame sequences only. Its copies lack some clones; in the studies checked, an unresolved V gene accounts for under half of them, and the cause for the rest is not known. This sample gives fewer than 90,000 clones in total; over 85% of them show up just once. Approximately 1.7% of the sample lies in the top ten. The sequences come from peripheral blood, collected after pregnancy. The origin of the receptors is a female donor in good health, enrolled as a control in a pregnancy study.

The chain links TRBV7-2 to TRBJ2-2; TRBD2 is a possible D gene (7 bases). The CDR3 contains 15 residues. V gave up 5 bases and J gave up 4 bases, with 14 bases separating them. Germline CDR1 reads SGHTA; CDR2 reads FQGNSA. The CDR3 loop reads CASSQGGGPTGELFF. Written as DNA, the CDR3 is TGTGCCAGCAGCCAAGGGGGAGGGCCCACCGGGGAGCTGTTTTTT.

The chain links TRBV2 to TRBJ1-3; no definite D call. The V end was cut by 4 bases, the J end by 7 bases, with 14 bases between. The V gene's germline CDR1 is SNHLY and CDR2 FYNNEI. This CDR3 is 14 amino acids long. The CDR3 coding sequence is TGTGCCAGCAGTGTACTTGGGGAGGCGAACACCATATATTTT. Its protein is CASSVLGEANTIYF.

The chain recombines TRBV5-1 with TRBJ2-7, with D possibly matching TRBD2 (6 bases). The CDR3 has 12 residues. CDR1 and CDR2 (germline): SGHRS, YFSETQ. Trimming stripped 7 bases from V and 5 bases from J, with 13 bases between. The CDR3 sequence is CASQSGEHEQYF. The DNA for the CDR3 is TGCGCCAGCCAATCGGGGGAGCACGAGCAGTACTTC.

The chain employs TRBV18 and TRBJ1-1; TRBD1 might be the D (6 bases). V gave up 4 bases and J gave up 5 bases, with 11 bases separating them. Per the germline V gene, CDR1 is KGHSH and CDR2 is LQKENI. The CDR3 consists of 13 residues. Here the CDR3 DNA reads TGTGCCAGCTCACAGGGGGAGCCGACTGAAGCTTTCTTT. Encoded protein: CASSQGEPTEAFF.

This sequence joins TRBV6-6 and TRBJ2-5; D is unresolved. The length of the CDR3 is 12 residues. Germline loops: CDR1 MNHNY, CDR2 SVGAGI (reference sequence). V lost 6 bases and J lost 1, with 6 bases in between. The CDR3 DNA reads TGTGCCAGCAGACAGACCCAAGAGACCCAGTACTTC. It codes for CASRQTQETQYF.

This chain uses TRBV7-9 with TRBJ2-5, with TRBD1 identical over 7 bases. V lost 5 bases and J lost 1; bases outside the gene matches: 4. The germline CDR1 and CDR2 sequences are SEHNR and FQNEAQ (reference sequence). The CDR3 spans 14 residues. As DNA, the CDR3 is TGTGCCAGCAGCGTAGGACAGGTCCAAGAGACCCAGTACTTC. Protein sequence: CASSVGQVQETQYF.

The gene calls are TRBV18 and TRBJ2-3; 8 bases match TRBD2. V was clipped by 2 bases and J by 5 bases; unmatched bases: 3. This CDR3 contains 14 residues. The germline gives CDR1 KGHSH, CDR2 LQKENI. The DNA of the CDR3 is TGTGCCAGCTCACCAGAAAGCGGGAGAGATACGCAGTATTTT. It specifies CASSPESGRDTQYF.

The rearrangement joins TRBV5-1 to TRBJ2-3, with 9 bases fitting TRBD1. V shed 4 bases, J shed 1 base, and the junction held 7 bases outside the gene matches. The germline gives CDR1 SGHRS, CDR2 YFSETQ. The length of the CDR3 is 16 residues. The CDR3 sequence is CASSTGDREGTDTQYF. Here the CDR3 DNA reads TGCGCCAGCAGCACAGGGGACAGGGAGGGCACAGATACGCAGTATTTT.

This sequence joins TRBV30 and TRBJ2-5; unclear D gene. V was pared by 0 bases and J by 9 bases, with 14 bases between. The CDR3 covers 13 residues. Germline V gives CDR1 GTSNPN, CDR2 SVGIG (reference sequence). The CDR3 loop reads CAWSVSDKKAQYF. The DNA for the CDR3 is TGTGCCTGGAGTGTAAGTGACAAAAAGGCCCAGTACTTC.